The clone carrying this T cell receptor (beta chain) was counted many times. This sample was taken from a study of CD8 T cells in ankylosing spondylitis. TCRdb called the 5' RACE reads again in MiXCR, with one record for every CDR3 protein. This table has under 250,000 distinct CDR3 sequences, about 10% appearing once. Germline V CDR1 and CDR2: MGHDK, SYGVNS. CDR3 length: 16 residues. The V gene lost 3 bases and the J gene lost 2 bases, with 17 bases spanning the gap. Sequencing was done on a sample of blood, either unsorted or a sorted T cell fraction (not recorded which). This TCR was sampled from a male donor with ankylosing spondylitis or in good health (not recorded which). The rearrangement uses TRBV25-1 and TRBJ2-7; TRBD1 is a possible D gene (5 bases). CDR3 in amino acids: CASSEGQGLQPYEQYF. Here the CDR3 DNA reads TGTGCCAGCAGTGAGGGGCAGGGCCTTCAACCCTACGAGCAGTACTTC.